The clone carrying this T cell receptor beta chain was detected a few times. Its cognate antigen is unknown. Attachment of unique molecular identifiers to individual cDNA molecules was performed in the library. In the original analysis: Ranging from roughly 20,000 to 690,600, TCR counts per sample had a median value of around 92,000. TCRdb redid the calling of the 5' RACE reads with MiXCR, one entry per CDR3 protein. The V and J calls, along with clone size, are taken from TCRdb and not from the paper's own processing. The sample consists of 130,000 or so distinct CDR3 sequences, roughly 4% of them appearing once. Unfractionated whole blood yielded total RNA. The germline V gene has CDR1 ENHRY and CDR2 SYGVKD. V dropped 10 bases and J dropped 5 bases, with 23 bases sitting between them. The CDR3 sequence is 15 residues long. This entry comes from a study of human T cells and chemical hapten exposure. The wider study: TCR yields per sample varied mostly from small pooled library volume differences. Study-level findings and limits: TCRs exceeding a frequency of 1 in 1000 stayed unchanged under DPC sensitization.

The clonotype originates from a female donor in good health. The V and J genes are TRBV10-3 and TRBJ1-1; D is unclear. In DNA, the CDR3 is TGTGCCACACATAAATCCAGCGGGAGTGCGACTGAAGCTTTCTTT. Its translation: CATHKSSGSATEAFF.